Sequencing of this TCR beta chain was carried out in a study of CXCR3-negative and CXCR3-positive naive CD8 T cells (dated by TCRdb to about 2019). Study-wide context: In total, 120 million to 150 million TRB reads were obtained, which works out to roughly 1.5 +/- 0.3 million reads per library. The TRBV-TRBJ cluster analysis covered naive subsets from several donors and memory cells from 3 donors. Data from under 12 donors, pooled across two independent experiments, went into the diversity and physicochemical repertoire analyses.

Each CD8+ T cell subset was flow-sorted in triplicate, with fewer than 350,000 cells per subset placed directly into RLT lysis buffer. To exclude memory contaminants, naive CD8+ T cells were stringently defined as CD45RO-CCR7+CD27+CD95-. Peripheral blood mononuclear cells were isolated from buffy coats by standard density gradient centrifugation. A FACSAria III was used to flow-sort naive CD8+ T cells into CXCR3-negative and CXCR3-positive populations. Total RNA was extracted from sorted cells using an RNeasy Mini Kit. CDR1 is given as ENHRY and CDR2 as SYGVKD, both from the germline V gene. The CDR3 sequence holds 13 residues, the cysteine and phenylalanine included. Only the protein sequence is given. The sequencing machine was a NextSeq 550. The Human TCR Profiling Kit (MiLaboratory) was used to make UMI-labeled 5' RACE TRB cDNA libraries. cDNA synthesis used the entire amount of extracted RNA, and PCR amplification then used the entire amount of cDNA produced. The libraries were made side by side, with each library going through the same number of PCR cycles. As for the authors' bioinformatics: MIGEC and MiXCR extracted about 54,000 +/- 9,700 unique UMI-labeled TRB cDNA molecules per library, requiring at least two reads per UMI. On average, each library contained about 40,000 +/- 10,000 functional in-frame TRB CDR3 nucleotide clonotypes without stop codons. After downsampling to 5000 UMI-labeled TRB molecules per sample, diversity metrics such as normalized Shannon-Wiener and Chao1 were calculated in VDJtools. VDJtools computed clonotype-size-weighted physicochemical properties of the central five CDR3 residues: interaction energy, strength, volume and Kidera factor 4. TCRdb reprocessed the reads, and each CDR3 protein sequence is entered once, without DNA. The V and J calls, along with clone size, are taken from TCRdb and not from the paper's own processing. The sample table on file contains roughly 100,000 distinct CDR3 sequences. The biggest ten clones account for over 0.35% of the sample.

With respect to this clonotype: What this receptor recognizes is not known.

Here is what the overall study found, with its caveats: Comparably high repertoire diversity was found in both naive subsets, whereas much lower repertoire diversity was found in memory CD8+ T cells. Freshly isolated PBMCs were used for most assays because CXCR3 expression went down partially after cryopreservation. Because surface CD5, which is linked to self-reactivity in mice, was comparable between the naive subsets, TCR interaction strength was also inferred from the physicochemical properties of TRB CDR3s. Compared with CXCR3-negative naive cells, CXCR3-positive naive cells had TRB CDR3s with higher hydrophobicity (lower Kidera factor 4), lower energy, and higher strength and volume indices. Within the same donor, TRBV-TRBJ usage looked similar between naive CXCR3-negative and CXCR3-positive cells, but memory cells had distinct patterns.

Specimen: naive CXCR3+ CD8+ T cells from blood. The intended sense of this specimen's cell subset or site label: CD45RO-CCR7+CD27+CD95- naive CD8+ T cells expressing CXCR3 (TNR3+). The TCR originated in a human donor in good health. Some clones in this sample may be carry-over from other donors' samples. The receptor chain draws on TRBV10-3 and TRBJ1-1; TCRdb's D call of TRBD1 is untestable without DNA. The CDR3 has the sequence CAISEGGGIEAFF.